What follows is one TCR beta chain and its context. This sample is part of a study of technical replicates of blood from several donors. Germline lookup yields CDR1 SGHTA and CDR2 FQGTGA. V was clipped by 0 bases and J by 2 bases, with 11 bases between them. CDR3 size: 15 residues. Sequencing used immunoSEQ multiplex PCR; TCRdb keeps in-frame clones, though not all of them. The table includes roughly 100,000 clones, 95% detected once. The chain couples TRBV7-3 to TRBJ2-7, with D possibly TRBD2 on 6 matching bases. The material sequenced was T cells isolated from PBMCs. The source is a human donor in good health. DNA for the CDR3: TGTGCCAGCAGCTTAACCGGGACTCGTACCTACGAGCAGTACTTC. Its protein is CASSLTGTRTYEQYF.